A single sample gave rise to the 19 T cell receptor beta chains below, sequenced in a study of cytomegalovirus exposure and HLA in healthy donors. PCR employed 60 Vbeta and 13 Jbeta primers. Method: immunoSEQ multiplex PCR; TCRdb's copy keeps in-frame clones and lacks some. This sample has around 100,000 clones; around 60% occur once, and the top ten carry about 4.4%. The sample comprised PBMCs. These receptor sequences come from a human donor in good health.

The chain's CDR3 is CASSTARTGMNEQYF. The CDR3 DNA sequence: TGTGCCAGTAGTACCGCCAGGACAGGGATGAACGAGCAGTACTTC. This sequence joins TRBV19 and TRBJ2-7, with 8 positions matching TRBD1. V lost 4 bases to trimming and J lost 5 bases; unmatched junction nucleotides: 10. Germline assignment: CDR1 LNHDA and CDR2 SQIVND (reference sequence). The CDR3 sequence is 15 residues long.

This chain joins TRBV10-2 and TRBJ1-2; 9 bases are a match to TRBD1. In germline, CDR1 is WSHSY, CDR2 SAAADI. V was clipped by 10 bases and J by 9 bases; unmatched bases: 21. The CDR3 spans 16 residues. The CDR3 bases are TGCGCCACCCTACCTTTTGCGGACAGGGGCGAAGGACGCTACACCTTC. Translating it yields CATLPFADRGEGRYTF.

J is TRBJ2-1 and V is TRBV28; D gene unclear. Per the germline V gene, CDR1 is MDHEN and CDR2 is SYDVKM. CDR3 size: 15 residues. Trimming took 5 bases from V and 9 from J, leaving 20 bases between them. This chain's CDR3 is CASSPTGGRLREQFF. The CDR3 DNA follows: TGTGCCAGCAGTCCGACCGGCGGCCGTCTGCGTGAGCAGTTCTTC. The full variable domain, in which reference TRBV28 and TRBJ2-1 provide the parts outside the CDR3, is DVKVTQSSRYLVKRTGEKVFLECVQDMDHENMFWYRQDPGLGLRLIYFSYDVKMKEKGDIPEGYSVSREKKERFSLILESASTNQTSMYLCASSPTGGRLREQFFGPGTRLTVL.

This clone was detected a few times. V and J are TRBV7-9 and TRBJ1-1; D gene ambiguous. CDR1 and CDR2 from the germline V gene are SEHNR and FQNEAQ (reference sequence). V was pared by 1 base and J by 2 bases, with 8 bases between. The CDR3 extends over 14 amino acids. The CDR3 is CASSLGVSNTEAFF. CDR3 nucleotide sequence: TGTGCCAGCAGCTTAGGAGTTAGCAACACTGAAGCTTTCTTT. Full variable domain (rest looked up from reference TRBV7-9 and TRBJ1-1): DTGVSQNPRHKITKRGQNVTFRCDPISEHNRLYWYRQTLGQGPEFLTYFQNEAQLEKSRLLSDRFSAERPKGSFSTLEIQRTEQGDSAMYLCASSLGVSNTEAFFGQGTRLTVV.

This rearrangement joins TRBV14 to TRBJ1-1; 10 bases are a match to TRBD1. Trimming at V came to 4 bases and at J to 14 bases, leaving 10 bases not matched to a gene. This CDR3 spans 13 amino acids. The germline gives CDR1 SGHDN, CDR2 FVKESK. The CDR3, as DNA: TGTGCCAGCAGCCGGGACAGGGGACCCCCTGGATTCTTT. It is translated as CASSRDRGPPGFF.

In its sample, this clone was seen once. Additional DNA sequences in this sample encode the identical CDR3. The rearrangement joins TRBV6-1 to TRBJ1-4; D may be TRBD1 (6 bases). CDR3 length equals 15 residues. Trimming pared 1 base from V and 0 bases from J, leaving 6 bases between. CDR1 is MNHNS and CDR2 is SASEGT in the germline V gene. CDR3 in amino acids: CASSEGTATNEKLFF. The CDR3 DNA follows: TGTGCCAGCAGTGAAGGGACAGCAACTAATGAAAAACTGTTTTTT.

This chain connects TRBV27 to TRBJ1-2; TRBD1 is a possible D gene (5 bases). The ends were cut back, 0 bases at V and 5 bases at J, with 10 bases in the middle. The CDR3 covers 14 residues. The germline gives CDR1 MNHEY, CDR2 SMNVEV (reference sequence). The chain's CDR3 is CASSLSPGRYGYTF. The CDR3 DNA reads TGTGCCAGCAGTTTATCCCCAGGGCGGTATGGCTACACCTTC.

The chain recombines TRBV6-1 with TRBJ2-5, with 7 bases matching TRBD1. This CDR3 has 13 residues. V lost 6 bases and J lost 5; bases outside the gene matches: 6. CDR1 is MNHNS and CDR2 is SASEGT in the germline V gene. The DNA of the CDR3 is TGTGCCAGCAGGGACAGGCATGGGGAGACCCAGTACTTC. This codes for CASRDRHGETQYF.

The V and J genes are TRBV4-2 and TRBJ2-2, with D possibly matching TRBD1 (6 bases). CDR1 is LGHNA and CDR2 is YNFKEQ in the germline V gene. Deletions cut 4 bases from V and 4 bases from J, with 7 bases between. This CDR3 comprises 13 residues. This CDR3 is CASSPGATGELFF. DNA of the CDR3: TGTGCCAGCAGCCCAGGGGCCACCGGGGAGCTGTTTTTT.

V and J are TRBV28 and TRBJ2-7; 11 positions agree with TRBD2. V lost 5 bases to trimming and J lost 2 bases; unmatched junction nucleotides: 5. There are 15 residues in the CDR3. Germline values: CDR1 MDHEN, CDR2 SYDVKM. The DNA of the CDR3 is TGTGCCAGCAGTCAAACTAGCGGGGGACCCTACGAGCAGTACTTC. It translates to CASSQTSGGPYEQYF.

This chain uses TRBV5-1 with TRBJ2-1; 14 nucleotides agree with TRBD2. The CDR3 has 19 amino acids. After removal of 2 bases from V and 1 base from J, the junction contained 8 bases not matched to a gene. Germline CDR1 is SGHRS and CDR2 is YFSETQ. The DNA of the CDR3 is TGCGCCAGCAGCTTACCGGGACTAGCGGGAGAGAGTTCCTACAATGAGCAGTTCTTC. Encoded protein: CASSLPGLAGESSYNEQFF.

CDR3 nucleotides: TGTGCCAGCAGCTCCAACACTGAAGCTTTCTTT. Its protein product is CASSSNTEAFF. V is TRBV6-5 and J is TRBJ1-1; D ambiguous. Germline V lookup: CDR1 MNHEY, CDR2 SVGAGI. The V end lost 6 bases, the J end lost 2 bases, and 4 bases lay between the germline ends. This CDR3 is built from 11 residues.

The chain uses TRBV29-1 and TRBJ1-2; possibly TRBD1 for D (5 bases). The CDR3 has 12 residues. V lost 4 bases and J lost 6, with 12 bases in between. Germline V gene lookup returns CDR1 SQVTM and CDR2 ANQGSEA. Here the CDR3 reads CSVVGGWDGYTF. DNA for the CDR3: TGCAGCGTTGTGGGGGGGTGGGATGGCTACACCTTC.

The V and J genes are TRBV7-9 and TRBJ1-3; TRBD1 matches 9 bases. The CDR3 is 14 amino acids. J was trimmed by 4 bases and V by 4 bases; bases with no gene match: 2. Germline CDR1 SEHNR, CDR2 FQNEAQ (reference sequence). The CDR3 is CASSSGTGGNTIYF. The CDR3 coding sequence is TGTGCCAGCAGCTCGGGGACAGGGGGAAACACCATATATTTT.

This clone was counted a single time. The rearrangement links TRBV7-9 to TRBJ2-7; 9 bases map to TRBD1. The J segment lost 6 bases and the V segment lost 5 bases, leaving 11 bases of the junction unmatched. The germline gives CDR1 SEHNR, CDR2 FQNEAQ (reference sequence). This CDR3 spans 15 amino acids. The CDR3 nucleotides read TGTGCCAGCAGCCGTCTTGGGACAGGGCTCCCCGAGCAGTACTTC. It yields the protein CASSRLGTGLPEQYF. Variable domain in full (rest from reference TRBV7-9 and TRBJ2-7): DTGVSQNPRHKITKRGQNVTFRCDPISEHNRLYWYRQTLGQGPEFLTYFQNEAQLEKSRLLSDRFSAERPKGSFSTLEIQRTEQGDSAMYLCASSRLGTGLPEQYFGPGTRLTVT.

This clone appeared a few times. This chain links TRBV28 with TRBJ2-7; 7 bases align to TRBD1. This CDR3 comprises 15 residues. The J segment lost 2 bases and the V segment lost 2 bases, leaving 6 bases of the junction unmatched. From germline, CDR1 is MDHEN and CDR2 SYDVKM. The CDR3: CASSLNPGGPYEQYF. For the CDR3, the DNA is TGTGCCAGCAGTTTAAACCCAGGGGGTCCCTACGAGCAGTACTTC. The full variable domain, rest sourced from reference TRBV28 and TRBJ2-7, is DVKVTQSSRYLVKRTGEKVFLECVQDMDHENMFWYRQDPGLGLRLIYFSYDVKMKEKGDIPEGYSVSREKKERFSLILESASTNQTSMYLCASSLNPGGPYEQYFGPGTRLTVT.

This chain connects TRBV14 to TRBJ2-1, with D possibly being TRBD1 (5 bases). Trimming took 1 base from V and 0 from J, leaving 16 bases between them. The CDR3 covers 18 residues. CDR1 is SGHDN and CDR2 is FVKESK in the germline V gene. The CDR3 DNA is TGTGCCAGCAGCCAAGCGCCCGAAAGGGGTAGCTCCTACAATGAGCAGTTCTTC. Protein: CASSQAPERGSSYNEQFF.

The chain recombines TRBV5-4 with TRBJ2-1; D possibly corresponds to TRBD1 (6 bases). Trimming stripped 4 bases from V and 0 bases from J, with 14 bases between. Per the germline V gene, CDR1 is SGHNT and CDR2 is YYREEE (reference sequence). This CDR3 comprises 16 residues. CDR3 in amino acids: CASSPDRTLSYNEQFF. The CDR3 DNA follows: TGTGCCAGCAGCCCTGACAGGACACTCTCCTACAATGAGCAGTTCTTC.

This chain connects TRBV19 to TRBJ1-1; D may be TRBD1 (5 bases). The germline V gene encodes CDR1 LNHDA and CDR2 SQIVND (reference sequence). V was cut by 5 bases and J by 3 bases, with 13 bases left in between. The CDR3 contains 14 residues. The CDR3 nucleotides are TGTGCCAGTAGTCCAGGGACTACCCACACTGAAGCTTTCTTT. It codes for CASSPGTTHTEAFF.